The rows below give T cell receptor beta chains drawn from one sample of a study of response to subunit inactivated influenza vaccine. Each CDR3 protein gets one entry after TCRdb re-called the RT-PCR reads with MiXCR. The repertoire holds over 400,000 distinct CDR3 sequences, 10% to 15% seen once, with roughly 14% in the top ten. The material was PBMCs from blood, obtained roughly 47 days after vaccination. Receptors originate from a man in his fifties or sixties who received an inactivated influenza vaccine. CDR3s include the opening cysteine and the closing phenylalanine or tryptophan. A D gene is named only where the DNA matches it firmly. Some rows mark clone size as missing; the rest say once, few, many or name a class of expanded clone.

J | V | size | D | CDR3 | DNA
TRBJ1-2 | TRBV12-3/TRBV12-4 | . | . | CASTSEWDYGYTF | TGTGCCAGCACGTCCGAATGGGACTATGGCTACACCTTC
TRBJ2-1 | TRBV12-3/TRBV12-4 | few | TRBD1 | CATSGVGQDKYNEQFF | TGTGCCACCTCAGGGGTCGGACAGGACAAATACAATGAGCAGTTCTTC
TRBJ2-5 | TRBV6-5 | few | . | CASSYSRLALTQYF | TGTGCCAGCAGTTACTCTAGGCTAGCGCTGACCCAGTACTTC
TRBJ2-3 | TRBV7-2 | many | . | CASSPHGRSTDTQYF | TGTGCCAGCAGCCCACACGGGAGATCCACAGATACGCAGTATTTT
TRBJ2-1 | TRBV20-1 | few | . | CSATGPFEQFF | TGCAGTGCTACGGGACCATTTGAGCAGTTCTTC
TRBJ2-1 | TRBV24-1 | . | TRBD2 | CATGPGGYNEQFF | TGTGCCACCGGTCCCGGGGGGTACAATGAGCAGTTCTTC
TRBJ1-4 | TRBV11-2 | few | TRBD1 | CASSLVRGQGIKLFF | TGTGCCAGCAGCTTAGTTAGGGGACAGGGGATAAAACTGTTTTTT
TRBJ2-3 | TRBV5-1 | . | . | CASSVRGTQYF | TGCGCCAGCAGCGTTAGGGGCACGCAGTATTTT
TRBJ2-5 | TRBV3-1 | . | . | CASSLRTQQETQYF | TGTGCCAGCAGCCTGAGGACTCAACAAGAGACCCAGTACTTC
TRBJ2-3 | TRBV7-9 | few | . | CASSLGLRLQSTDTQYF | TGTGCCAGCAGCTTAGGTCTGCGACTCCAGAGCACAGATACGCAGTATTTT
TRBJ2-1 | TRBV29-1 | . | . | CSVDVTMVGNEQFF | TGCAGCGTTGATGTGACTATGGTCGGCAATGAGCAGTTCTTC
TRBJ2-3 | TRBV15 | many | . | CATSSGVADTQYF | TGTGCCACCAGCTCAGGAGTTGCAGATACGCAGTATTTT
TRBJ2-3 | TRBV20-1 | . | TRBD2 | CSARMGLATDTQYF | TGCAGTGCTAGGATGGGACTAGCGACCGATACGCAGTATTTT
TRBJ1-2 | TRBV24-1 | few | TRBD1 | CATSDPGQYGYTF | TGTGCCACCAGTGACCCGGGACAGTATGGCTACACCTTC
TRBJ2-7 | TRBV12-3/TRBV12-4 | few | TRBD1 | CASRRTGTGAHEQYF | TGTGCCAGCAGGCGAACCGGGACAGGGGCCCACGAGCAGTACTTC
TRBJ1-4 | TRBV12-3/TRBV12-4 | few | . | CASSLEITNEKLFF | TGTGCCAGCAGTTTAGAGATAACTAATGAAAAACTGTTTTTT
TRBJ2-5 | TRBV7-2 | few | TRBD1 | CASSLGGQGIQETQYF | TGTGCCAGCAGCTTAGGGGGACAGGGTATTCAGGAGACCCAGTACTTC
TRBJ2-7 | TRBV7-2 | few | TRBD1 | CASSSLGDSYEQYF | TGTGCCAGCAGCTCCCTGGGGGACAGTTACGAGCAGTACTTC
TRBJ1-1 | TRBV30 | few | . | CAWSVLLEAFF | TGTGCCTGGAGTGTTCTCCTTGAAGCTTTCTTT
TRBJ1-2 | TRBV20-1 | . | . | CSARDGAGGYTF | TGCAGTGCTAGAGACGGGGCAGGGGGCTACACCTTC
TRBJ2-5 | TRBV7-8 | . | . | CPSSLNQMETQYF | TGTCCCAGCAGCTTGAACCAGATGGAGACCCAGTACTTC
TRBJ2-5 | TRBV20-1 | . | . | CSASSVQETQYF | TGCAGTGCTAGTTCGGTCCAAGAGACCCAGTACTTC
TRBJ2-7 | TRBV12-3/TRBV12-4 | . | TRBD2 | CASSLGTRAYEQYF | TGTGCCAGCAGTTTGGGGACTAGGGCCTACGAGCAGTACTTC
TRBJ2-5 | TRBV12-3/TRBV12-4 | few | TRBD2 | CASSRTSGRLQETQYF | TGTGCCAGCAGTCGGACTAGCGGGAGGTTGCAGGAGACCCAGTACTTC
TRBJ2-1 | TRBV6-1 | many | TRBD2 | CASFPGLAGLYNEQFF | TGTGCCAGCTTTCCGGGACTAGCGGGGCTCTACAATGAGCAGTTCTTC
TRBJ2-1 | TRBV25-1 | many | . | CASANMGLWFF | TGTGCCAGCGCAAATATGGGGTTATGGTTCTTC
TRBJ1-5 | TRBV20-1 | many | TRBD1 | CSAVDRGVTQPQHF | TGCAGTGCCGTGGACAGGGGTGTCACTCAGCCCCAGCATTTT
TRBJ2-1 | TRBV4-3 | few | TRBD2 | CASSLAIVTSGYNEQFF | TGCGCCAGCAGCCTAGCCATTGTGACTAGCGGATACAATGAGCAGTTCTTC
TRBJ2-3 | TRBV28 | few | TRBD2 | CASSLLGGGDTQYF | TGTGCCAGCAGTTTATTAGGCGGGGGGGATACGCAGTATTTT
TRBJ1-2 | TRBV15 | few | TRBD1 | CATSREDREGYGYTF | TGTGCCACCAGCAGAGAGGACAGGGAAGGATATGGCTACACCTTC
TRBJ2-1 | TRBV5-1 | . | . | CASSGDHYNEQFF | TGCGCCAGCAGCGGGGACCACTACAATGAGCAGTTCTTC
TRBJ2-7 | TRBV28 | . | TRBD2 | CASSPRGVLHEQYF | TGTGCCAGCAGTCCCCGGGGGGTACTACACGAGCAGTACTTC
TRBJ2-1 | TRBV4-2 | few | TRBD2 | CASSQGPTSGSYNEQFF | TGTGCCAGCAGCCAGGGGCCGACTAGCGGCTCCTACAATGAGCAGTTCTTC
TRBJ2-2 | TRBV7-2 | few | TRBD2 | CATPTGLAGTGELFF | TGTGCCACCCCAACAGGACTAGCGGGCACCGGGGAGCTGTTTTTT
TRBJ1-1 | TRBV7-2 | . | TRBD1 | CASSSQTGRDTEAFF | TGTGCCAGCAGCTCCCAGACAGGGAGGGACACTGAAGCTTTCTTT
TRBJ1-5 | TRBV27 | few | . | CASSQNRGNQPQHF | TGTGCCAGCAGCCAAAACAGGGGCAATCAGCCCCAGCATTTT
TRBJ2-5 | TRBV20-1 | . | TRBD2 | CSATAGGSQDTQYF | TGCAGTGCTACTGCGGGAGGCTCACAAGATACCCAGTACTTC
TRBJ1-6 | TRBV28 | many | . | CASSSPSGGGRNSPLHF | TGTGCCAGCAGTTCCCCATCGGGAGGGGGACGGAATTCACCCCTCCACTTT
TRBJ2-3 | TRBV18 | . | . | CASSNRGGGTDTQYF | TGTGCCAGCTCAAACAGGGGAGGAGGCACAGATACGCAGTATTTT
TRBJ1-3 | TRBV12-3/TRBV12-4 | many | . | CASSLSSSGNTIYF | TGTGCCAGCAGTTTATCCAGCTCTGGAAACACCATATATTTT
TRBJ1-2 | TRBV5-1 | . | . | CASRSVGRASYGYTF | TGCGCCAGCCGATCCGTCGGCAGGGCCTCCTATGGCTACACCTTC
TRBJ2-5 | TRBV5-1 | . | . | CASTNMALSRTKTQYF | TGCGCCAGCACCAATATGGCCCTCTCAAGGACGAAGACCCAGTACTTC
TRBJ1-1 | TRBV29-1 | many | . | CSVEDDDQGTAFF | TGCAGCGTTGAAGATGATGACCAGGGGACGGCTTTCTTT
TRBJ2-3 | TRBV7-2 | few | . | CASSLGPVDTQYF | TGTGCCAGCAGCTTGGGGCCGGTAGATACGCAGTATTTT